The rows below give T cell receptor beta chains drawn from one sample of a study of blood T cell repertoires in COVID-19. Assay used: immunoSEQ multiplex PCR; TCRdb lists only in-frame clones, some missing. The data hold about 210,000 clones, with around 90% observed a single time. The sequenced sample was peripheral blood. The receptor source for this set is a man in his thirties or forties with acute or convalescent COVID-19. Both conserved end residues are trimmed from each CDR3. Fields, in order: J gene, D gene, clone size, V gene, CDR3 protein. The D gene is left open where the match is weak. Not every row has a clone size; where given, it reads once, few, many or a size class.

TRBJ2-7	NA	NA	TRBV9	ASSVGPGQSYEQY
TRBJ2-1	NA	once	TRBV7-2	ASSVGRQTQQF
TRBJ1-2	TRBD1	NA	TRBV28	ASSWTGGVLGYT
TRBJ1-5	TRBD1	NA	TRBV2	ASSRGGYGNQPQH
TRBJ2-1	TRBD2	NA	TRBV6-1	ASSAGTSGTYNEQF
TRBJ1-1	NA	NA	TRBV19	ASRTGPYTEAF
TRBJ1-2	NA	NA	TRBV10-3	AITETGNYGYT
TRBJ1-4	TRBD1	NA	TRBV6-1	ASSENHRGGNEKLF
TRBJ2-1	NA	NA	TRBV5-4	ASSFSRGWYNEQF
TRBJ2-7	NA	NA	TRBV28	ASSFSRRAYSSYEQY
TRBJ2-1	NA	NA	TRBV11-2	ASSPRGTSSTEQF
TRBJ1-6	NA	once	TRBV28	ASKAGSSYNSPLH
TRBJ1-2	TRBD1	NA	TRBV5-6	ASSPYRDRENFSGGYT
TRBJ2-5	TRBD2	NA	TRBV19	ASSDTSGGQETQY
TRBJ2-3	TRBD2	NA	TRBV7-2	ASSPNGGGAPSDTQY
TRBJ2-7	TRBD2	NA	TRBV14	ASSQGLAGYEQY
TRBJ2-1	TRBD2	NA	TRBV30	AWSRSGLPSNEQF
TRBJ1-1	TRBD1	NA	TRBV19	ASSIGQGNMNTEAF
TRBJ2-3	TRBD2	NA	TRBV24-1	ATSDLDQRGRGRSTDTQY
TRBJ2-7	TRBD1	NA	TRBV5-1	ASSLGQGVEQY
TRBJ1-5	NA	once	TRBV18	ASSPKTTLLAADYPANQPQH
TRBJ1-4	NA	NA	TRBV4-1	ASSQGPGGEKLF
TRBJ1-6	NA	few	TRBV27	ASSLNGSPLH
TRBJ1-1	NA	NA	TRBV20-1	SALQGPLAF
TRBJ1-5	NA	NA	TRBV19	ASSRGDGNQPQH
TRBJ1-4	NA	NA	TRBV5-1	ASSAEAASGLF
TRBJ2-7	NA	NA	TRBV11-3	ASSFGVGLGNEQY
TRBJ2-5	NA	NA	TRBV5-1	ASSLQQETQY
TRBJ2-1	NA	NA	TRBV7-9	ASSLQGHYNEQF
TRBJ2-7	NA	once	TRBV7-9	ASSKGTQPAYEQY
TRBJ1-1	TRBD1	NA	TRBV6-6	ASRQTGEVEAF
TRBJ2-6	NA	NA	TRBV18	ASSLDRFSGANVLT
TRBJ2-1	TRBD1	NA	TRBV27	ASSLRRQGAVNEQF
TRBJ1-3	TRBD1	NA	TRBV20-1	SASIQGAYTIY
TRBJ1-1	TRBD1	NA	TRBV5-4	ASSSGQGNEAF
TRBJ1-2	TRBD1	NA	TRBV27	ASSLIPLDRGWHGYT
TRBJ2-4	TRBD1	NA	TRBV4-1	ASSPGQGLAKNIQY
TRBJ1-2	NA	NA	TRBV3-1/TRBV3-2	ASSQATNYGYT
TRBJ2-7	NA	NA	TRBV5-1	ASSLQGHEQY
TRBJ1-1	NA	once	TRBV6-5	ASMGTQTTEAF
TRBJ2-2	NA	NA	TRBV27	ASSLGPTNTGELF
TRBJ2-1	TRBD2	NA	TRBV7-9	ASSASGGAGNEQF
TRBJ2-7	TRBD1	NA	TRBV3-1/TRBV3-2	ASSPRSFGTGVYEQY
TRBJ2-5	TRBD2	NA	TRBV4-1	ASSQEHLSGLAGVKETQY
TRBJ1-2	NA	NA	TRBV19	ASSIVKLDYGYT
TRBJ1-2	NA	NA	TRBV5-5	ASSLEQGNYGYT
TRBJ1-3	TRBD1	NA	TRBV5-8	ASSLRGLFSGNTIY
TRBJ2-1	NA	NA	TRBV5-1	ASSLDSSYNEQF
TRBJ1-5	TRBD1	NA	TRBV10-3	AISHGQGNQPQH